These T cell receptor beta chains were read from a single sample in a study of cytotoxic CD8 clonotypes in ibrutinib-treated CLL. Only in-frame clones appear in the TCRdb table, and some are missing; sequencing was by immunoSEQ multiplex PCR. The table records around 160,000 clones, 70% to 90% of them present only once. Material: PBMCs, obtained at disease progression, from a patient treated with ibrutinib. The receptors come from a human donor with chronic lymphocytic leukemia. CDR3s include the opening cysteine and the closing phenylalanine or tryptophan.

J	V	CDR3
TRBJ1-3	TRBV28	CASGPSGSSGNTIYF
TRBJ2-2	TRBV11-2	CASSLVRQNTGELFF
TRBJ2-1	TRBV7-8	CASSPAGTPYSYNEQFF
TRBJ2-3	TRBV7-3	CASSLGPSNSDTQYF
TRBJ1-2	TRBV7-9	CASSLRDHGYTF
TRBJ2-1	TRBV4-1	CASSQDGPSEINEQFF
TRBJ1-1	TRBV2	CASRKMGANTEAFF
TRBJ1-2	TRBV5-4	CASSLRAATKRYYGYTF
TRBJ1-5	TRBV4-1	CASSQGLNQPQHF
TRBJ2-1	TRBV2	CASSGERGYINEQFF
TRBJ2-1	TRBV2	CASSEWQFEQFF
TRBJ2-1	TRBV7-2	CASSPGLNNEQFF
TRBJ1-2	TRBV9	CASSVAPGQEYRVSF
TRBJ2-7	TRBV29-1	CSARGQVTGDSYEQYF
TRBJ1-5	TRBV6-5	CASSRQGDNQPQHF
TRBJ2-7	TRBV11-3	CASSHIRDSQYIYEQYF
TRBJ2-1	TRBV9	CASSPGWRTGEQFF
TRBJ2-1	TRBV19	CASRKGGPGNEQFF